These 8 T cell receptor beta chains share one sample of origin, sequenced in a study of CD4 and CD8 cells across lung adenocarcinoma regions (dated by TCRdb to between 2017 and 2018). The library relied on PCR. Sequencing was carried out with a HiSeq X Ten. TCRdb's own reprocessing of the public reads used fastp at Q25 and MiXCR and kept productive beta chains. Identical CDR3 protein sequences are pooled into one entry, listed with their most common genes and DNA. The sample table lists approximately 8,800 distinct CDR3 sequences, 45% to 65% of them with a count of one. Around 19% of the sample is taken by the ten largest. Specimen: CD8+ T cells from the center of a lung tumor. The label giving this sample's cell subset or site can be read as: tumor center region. The receptors come from a female donor with lung adenocarcinoma. The CD4 and CD8 labels of this study may be unreliable.

The V call is TRBV22-1, the J call TRBJ1-1. TRBV22-1 is a pseudogene locus. The CDR3 is 8 amino acids. In nucleotides, the CDR3 is TGTCCTGGGATCGGAAGAGCATTT. Protein sequence: CPGIGRAF.

This clonotype was counted ten times or more. This chain links TRBV11-3 with TRBJ2-1; 8 bases map to TRBD2. CDR1 and CDR2 from the germline V gene are SGHNT and YENEEA. J lost 12 bases, V lost 5 bases, and 6 bases had no gene match. This CDR3 is 12 amino acids long. This chain's CDR3 is CASSRDTSGQFF. The CDR3 coding sequence is TGTGCCAGCAGCCGCGACACTAGCGGGCAGTTCTTC.

Comment on this clonotype: One end of the junction does not line up with germline, which may come from a read error. The chain employs TRBV6-1 and TRBJ2-1; D is unclear. CDR3 length equals 12 residues. CDR1 MNHNS and CDR2 SASEGT come from the germline V gene. CDR3 sequence: CARSESTDAQFF. The CDR3, as DNA: TGTGCCAGGAGTGAAAGCACGGATGCGCAGTTCTTT.

The chain joins TRBV10-3 to TRBJ2-3; 7 nucleotides match TRBD2. The end of the DNA fits TRBJ2-5 better, so the J call may be wrong. CDR3 length equals 14 residues. The germline V gene encodes CDR1 ENHRY and CDR2 SYGVKD. Written as DNA, the CDR3 is TGTGCCGGGAGCGGGGAGCGAGGGCCAGATACCCAGTACTTC. It codes for CAGSGERGPDTQYF.

Ten or more counts support this clonotype. The chain uses TRBV6-4 and TRBJ2-2; D is uncertain. Germline CDR1 reads MRHNA; CDR2 reads SNTAGT. This CDR3 region has 13 residues. V lost 2 bases and J 4 bases, leaving 5 bases between the germline ends. CDR3 loop: CASSDRSTGELFF. CDR3 sequence (DNA): TGTGCCAGCAGTGACCGGAGCACCGGGGAGCTGTTTTTT.

This clonotype is categorized as medium-sized. This CDR3 is CASGLGFNYNEQFF. For the CDR3, the DNA is TGTGCTAGTGGTTTGGGGTTTAACTACAATGAGCAGTTCTTC. The J gene is TRBJ2-1, the V gene TRBV12-5; D is uncertain. Trimming took 1 base from V and 3 from J, leaving 7 bases between them. The CDR3 is made up of 14 amino acids. The germline V gene encodes CDR1 LGHNT and CDR2 FRNRAP.

V and J are TRBV10-3 and TRBJ2-4, with 7 bases that match TRBD2. Germline values: CDR1 ENHRY, CDR2 SYGVKD. The V segment lost 11 bases and the J segment 13 bases; nucleotides outside the gene matches: 23. The CDR3 contains 15 residues. CDR3 protein: CAGGTGGSGPDTQYF. In DNA, the CDR3 is TGTGCCGGGGGGACTGGGGGTAGCGGGCCAGATACCCAGTACTTC.

CDR3 coding DNA: TGTGCCAGCAGCGTAGGGGCGGGGGGGTACAATGAGCAGTACTTC. Encoded protein: CASSVGAGGYNEQYF. V is TRBV7-9 and J is TRBJ2-1; 9 nucleotides line up with TRBD2. TRBJ2-7 matches the DNA end more closely, so the J call is doubtful. The CDR3 is 15 amino acids. Germline CDR1 reads SEHNR; CDR2 reads FQNEAQ (reference sequence).